Listed here are 30 T cell receptor beta chains from one sample, sequenced in a study of T-cell reconstitution after alpha-beta-depleted transplantation in children. Library preparation (for TCRbeta) was performed with unique molecular identifiers. MiXCR, run by TCRdb on the PCR reads, gives a single entry per CDR3 protein. This table has some 440,000 distinct CDR3 sequences, under 20% appearing once. The sample was PBMCs, mostly from graft donor cells, taken 360 days after TCRalphabeta/CD19-depleted stem cell transplant. These receptors came from a boy less than two years old who had a stem cell transplant for Wiskott-Aldrich syndrome, so the T cells may come from the graft donor.

The table lists this clonotype with a few counts. This chain connects TRBV29-1 to TRBJ2-7, with TRBD2 matching 7 bases. CDR1 SQVTM and CDR2 ANQGSEA come from the germline V gene. The CDR3 has 12 residues. With 3 bases clipped from V and 5 bases from J, the junction kept 4 bases outside the gene matches. CDR3 loop: CSVDGGKNEQYF. Written as DNA, the CDR3 is TGCAGCGTTGACGGGGGGAAGAACGAGCAGTACTTC.

This clonotype came up a few times. This chain links TRBV15 with TRBJ2-1; TRBD2 is a possible D gene (5 bases). Germline values: CDR1 LNHNV, CDR2 YYDKDF (reference sequence). With 4 bases removed from V and 5 bases from J, the gap between germline ends came to 15 bases. The CDR3 spans 15 residues. The CDR3 DNA is TGTGCCACCAGCACCCGAGGGTCGGGAAACAATGAGCAGTTCTTC. Translated: CATSTRGSGNNEQFF. Combining the CDR3 with reference TRBV15 and TRBJ2-1 gives the whole variable domain DAMVIQNPRYQVTQFGKPVTLSCSQTLNHNVMYWYQQKSSQAPKLLFHYYDKDFNNEADTPDNFQSRRPNTSFCFLDIRSPGLGDTAMYLCATSTRGSGNNEQFFGPGTRLTVL.

This clonotype appeared a few times. This chain links TRBV20-1 with TRBJ2-5; D is perhaps TRBD1 (5 bases). Trimming cost V 4 bases and J 2 bases, with 20 bases left between them. The CDR3 is 16 residues long. Germline lookup yields CDR1 DFQATT and CDR2 SNEGSKA (reference sequence). The CDR3 DNA is TGCAGTGCTACTGGAGTGGTGCGACAGATTCAAGAGACCCAGTACTTC. Encoded protein: CSATGVVRQIQETQYF.

This clonotype was picked up a small number of times. V gene TRBV5-1 combines with J gene TRBJ2-3, with D unclear. Germline V gene data show CDR1 as SGHRS and CDR2 as YFSETQ. CDR3 length: 16 amino acids. Trimming pared 3 bases from V and 2 bases from J, leaving 16 bases between. This CDR3 reads CASSSDFRLYTDTQYF. In nucleotides, the CDR3 is TGCGCCAGCAGCTCCGACTTTCGGCTATACACAGATACGCAGTATTTT.

Here the CDR3 reads CASSQDRIGEQFF. CDR3 bases: TGCGCCAGCAGCCAAGATAGGATAGGCGAGCAGTTCTTC. The chain employs TRBV4-3 and TRBJ2-1, with D unresolved. This CDR3 region has 13 residues. Germline V gene lookup returns CDR1 LGHNA and CDR2 YSLEER. V lost 0 bases and J 10 bases, leaving 10 bases between the germline ends.

This chain links TRBV29-1 with TRBJ1-1; D unresolved. Trimming pared 7 bases from V and 1 base from J, leaving 13 bases between. CDR1 SQVTM and CDR2 ANQGSEA come from the germline V gene. This CDR3 spans 13 amino acids. CDR3 DNA: TGCAGCGCCCGACTGGACCCGAACACTGAAGCTTTCTTT. Its protein is CSARLDPNTEAFF.

A few counts support this clonotype. Just one base apart from a much larger clone, this may be a read error. This chain links TRBV28 with TRBJ2-7; no clear D gene. Trimming removed 1 base at V and 3 bases at J, with 4 bases between. Looked up from germline, CDR1 is MDHEN and CDR2 is SYDVKM. The CDR3 totals 12 residues. The CDR3 nucleotides read TGTGCCAGCAGTTTATACTACTACGAGCAGTACTTC. Amino acid sequence: CASSLYYYEQYF.

This sequence joins TRBV5-1 and TRBJ2-1; TRBD2 is a possible D gene (6 bases). The V and J ends lost 4 bases and 5 bases respectively, with 22 bases between them. The CDR3 has 17 residues. Looked up from germline, CDR1 is SGHRS and CDR2 is YFSETQ. Here the CDR3 reads CASSRRDRERGDNEQFF. DNA of the CDR3: TGCGCCAGCAGCCGTAGAGACCGGGAGAGAGGGGACAATGAGCAGTTCTTC. The full variable domain, rest sourced from reference TRBV5-1 and TRBJ2-1, is KAGVTQTPRYLIKTRGQQVTLSCSPISGHRSVSWYQQTPGQGLQFLFEYFSETQRNKGNFPGRFSGRQFSNSRSEMNVSTLELGDSALYLCASSRRDRERGDNEQFFGPGTRLTVL.

This chain joins TRBV9 and TRBJ2-1; possibly TRBD2 for D (7 bases). From germline, CDR1 is SGDLS and CDR2 YYNGEE. V was trimmed by 2 bases and J by 2 bases, leaving 23 bases between them. The CDR3 is 19 residues long. CDR3 protein: CASSVRTDTRGGPYNEQFF. The CDR3 bases are TGTGCCAGCAGCGTCCGGACAGACACAAGGGGAGGGCCCTACAATGAGCAGTTCTTC.

CDR3 bases: TGTGCCAGCAGTAAGGGCGGGGGACAGGGATTTAGTCAGCCCCAGCATTTT. It is translated as CASSKGGGQGFSQPQHF. The chain carries TRBV28 and TRBJ1-5; TRBD1 aligns across 9 bases. Germline assignment: CDR1 MDHEN and CDR2 SYDVKM. J lost 6 bases, V lost 5 bases, and 14 bases had no gene match. The CDR3 sequence is 17 residues long.

This clonotype was counted only a few times. Here the CDR3 reads CASSSLTGSETQYF. The CDR3 nucleotides read TGTGCCAGCAGTTCACTGACAGGGTCAGAGACCCAGTACTTC. V usage is TRBV28 and J usage is TRBJ2-5, with 7 positions matching TRBD1. Germline V lookup: CDR1 MDHEN, CDR2 SYDVKM. With V trimmed by 4 bases and J by 4 bases, 6 bases remained unmatched. The CDR3 runs to 14 residues.

In this sample, this clonotype turned up a few times. A read error may account for a junction end that differs from germline. The rearrangement joins TRBV2 to TRBJ1-1; D might be TRBD1 (6 bases). The CDR3 spans 12 residues. Germline CDR1 SNHLY, CDR2 FYNNEI. CDR3 in amino acids: CASSVSNGQSNF. The DNA of the CDR3 is TGTGCCAGCAGCGTGTCGAACGGACAGTCCAACTTT.

This rearrangement joins TRBV6-5 to TRBJ1-4, with 7 bases matching TRBD1. Germline V gives CDR1 MNHEY, CDR2 SVGAGI. Trimming cost V 2 bases and J 6 bases; bases outside gene matches: 3. CDR3 length: 14 amino acids. The CDR3 sequence is CASSYLGTDEKLFF. The CDR3 DNA sequence: TGTGCCAGCAGTTACCTAGGGACAGATGAAAAACTGTTTTTT.

In this sample, this clonotype turned up a few times. This sequence joins TRBV12-3 or TRBV12-4 and TRBJ2-7; TRBD1 matches at 9 bases. The CDR3 has 19 amino acids. Losses at the gene ends were 5 bases for V and 0 bases for J; bases not matched to a gene: 17. CDR3 in DNA: TGTGCCAGCAGTCGGGGACAGGGATTTCTTCAACTGAGCTCCTACGAGCAGTACTTC. Its protein product is CASSRGQGFLQLSSYEQYF.

The V gene is TRBV24-1, the J gene TRBJ2-2; TRBD2 agrees at 10 bases. The CDR3 length is 15 residues. Germline loops: CDR1 KGHDR, CDR2 SFDVKD. V was pared by 2 bases and J by 7 bases, with 3 bases of the junction left unmatched. CDR3 in amino acids: CATSDSRLAGGELFF. The DNA of the CDR3 is TGTGCCACCAGTGATTCCCGACTAGCGGGCGGGGAGCTGTTTTTT.

The gene calls are TRBV7-2 and TRBJ2-1; 7 nucleotides match TRBD2. Germline values: CDR1 SGHTA, CDR2 FQGNSA. The CDR3 sequence is 14 residues long. The J segment lost 8 bases and the V segment lost 1 base, leaving 5 bases of the junction unmatched. CDR3 amino acids: CASSLGGSQYEQFF. The CDR3 bases are TGTGCCAGCAGCTTAGGCGGGAGTCAGTATGAGCAGTTCTTC.

V is TRBV5-1 and J is TRBJ1-6; 8 positions agree with TRBD1. Germline trimming cut 4 bases from V and 5 bases from J; bases unmatched to any gene: 5. Germline V gene lookup returns CDR1 SGHRS and CDR2 YFSETQ. This CDR3 contains 15 residues. The CDR3 sequence is CASSARTGNNSPLHF. The CDR3 DNA is TGCGCCAGCAGCGCGCGGACAGGGAATAATTCACCCCTCCACTTT.

V is TRBV24-1 and J is TRBJ2-5, with 9 bases aligning to TRBD2. After removal of 3 bases from V and 5 bases from J, the junction contained 6 bases not matched to a gene. Germline V gene lookup returns CDR1 KGHDR and CDR2 SFDVKD. The CDR3 has 15 residues. The CDR3 region is CATSDISGRRETQYF. Here the CDR3 DNA reads TGTGCCACCAGTGATATTAGCGGGAGAAGGGAGACCCAGTACTTC.

This clonotype was detected a few times. The V and J genes are TRBV7-8 and TRBJ2-3; D possibly corresponds to TRBD1 (6 bases). From germline, CDR1 is SGHVS and CDR2 FQNEAQ. The CDR3 has 18 residues. V lost 1 base to trimming and J lost 0 bases, with 17 bases between them. The CDR3 protein is CASSLGSFFTGSTDTQYF. DNA of the CDR3: TGTGCCAGCAGCTTAGGCTCTTTCTTCACAGGGAGCACAGATACGCAGTATTTT.

The chain has TRBV20-1 and TRBJ2-3; 8 bases map to TRBD2. Germline-derived CDR1 and CDR2 are DFQATT and SNEGSKA (reference sequence). Trimming cost V 3 bases and J 1 base; bases outside gene matches: 6. The CDR3 consists of 15 residues. The CDR3 DNA reads as TGCAGTGCTAGCGGGAGGGCCTCGGGCACAGATACGCAGTATTTT. Translating it yields CSASGRASGTDTQYF.

This clonotype occurred a few times. This sequence joins TRBV20-1 and TRBJ2-1; no reliable D call. The CDR3 length is 12 residues. Germline V gene sequence: CDR1 DFQATT, CDR2 SNEGSKA (reference sequence). V was cut by 2 bases and J by 10 bases, with 12 bases left in between. CDR3 sequence: CSARPQWAEQFF. The CDR3 bases are TGCAGTGCTAGACCTCAATGGGCCGAGCAGTTCTTC.

This chain joins TRBV12-3 or TRBV12-4 and TRBJ2-7, with D perhaps TRBD2 (6 bases). V was shortened by 3 bases and J by 2 bases, with 23 bases between the two germline ends. This CDR3 is 18 amino acids long. This CDR3 reads CASSFVAFRDSQTYEQYF. The CDR3 nucleotides read TGTGCCAGCAGTTTTGTGGCTTTCCGGGACTCCCAAACCTACGAGCAGTACTTC.

This clonotype was detected only once. It may be a read error: a sequence one base away is much more abundant. The chain employs TRBV5-1 and TRBJ2-3; D is ambiguous. This CDR3 region has 13 residues. V was shortened by 5 bases and J by 2 bases, with 9 bases between the two germline ends. Germline CDR1 is SGHRS and CDR2 is YFSETQ. CDR3 residues: CASRGRHTDTQYF. DNA for the CDR3: TGCGCCAGCAGGGGTAGGCACACAGATACGCAGTATTTT. Looking up the rest from reference TRBV5-1 and TRBJ2-3 gives the full variable domain: KAGVTQTPRYLIKTRGQQVTLSCSPISGHRSVSWYQQTPGQGLQFLFEYFSETQRNKGNFPGRFSGRQFSNSRSEMNVSTLELGDSALYLCASRGRHTDTQYFGPGTRLTVL.

This clonotype has ten or more counts. Here the CDR3 reads CASSHNRRVWTGVYEQYF. DNA of the CDR3: TGCGCCAGCAGCCATAATCGGAGAGTGTGGACAGGGGTCTACGAGCAGTACTTC. The chain is built from TRBV4-3 and TRBJ2-7, with 9 bases lining up with TRBD1. V gave up 3 bases and J gave up 3 bases; unmatched junction bases: 15. The germline CDR1 and CDR2 sequences are LGHNA and YSLEER. The length of the CDR3 is 18 residues.

The J gene is TRBJ2-7, the V gene TRBV29-1; TRBD1 or TRBD2 may be the D gene (5 bases each). In germline, CDR1 is SQVTM, CDR2 ANQGSEA. Deletions cut 5 bases from V and 4 bases from J, with 12 bases between. The CDR3 covers 12 residues. As DNA, the CDR3 is TGCAGCGTTTCATCGGGACCATACGAGCAGTACTTC. It encodes CSVSSGPYEQYF.

The V gene is TRBV2, the J gene TRBJ1-1; 8 bases align to TRBD1. The CDR3 is 12 amino acids. CDR1 is SNHLY, CDR2 FYNNEI, per germline. The J segment lost 3 bases and the V segment lost 7 bases, leaving 1 base of the junction unmatched. The CDR3 DNA is TGTGCCAGCACACAGGGGGACACTGAAGCTTTCTTT. As protein: CASTQGDTEAFF. The variable domain in full, with the rest retrieved from reference TRBV2 and TRBJ1-1, is EPEVTQTPSHQVTQMGQEVILRCVPISNHLYFYWYRQILGQKVEFLVSFYNNEISEKSEIFDDQFSVERPDGSNFTLKIRSTKLEDSAMYFCASTQGDTEAFFGQGTRLTVV.

V usage is TRBV4-1 and J usage is TRBJ1-1, with 7 bases aligning to TRBD1. The CDR3 covers 15 residues. Germline V CDR1 and CDR2: MGHRA, YSYEKL. V was clipped by 6 bases and J by 5 bases; unmatched bases: 12. The CDR3 spells CASSPPTGRSTEAFF. The CDR3 region has the DNA TGCGCCAGCAGTCCCCCGACAGGGAGAAGTACTGAAGCTTTCTTT.

There are a few counts of this clonotype. V usage is TRBV12-3 or TRBV12-4 and J usage is TRBJ1-2; no firm D call. The length of the CDR3 is 12 residues. V was shortened by 3 bases and J by 2 bases, with 4 bases between the two germline ends. The CDR3 reads CASSFWNYGYTF. The DNA of the CDR3 is TGTGCCAGCAGTTTTTGGAACTATGGCTACACCTTC.

This clonotype has just a few counts. The genes are TRBV27 and TRBJ2-3; no definite D call. Per the germline V gene, CDR1 is MNHEY and CDR2 is SMNVEV (reference sequence). The CDR3 covers 14 residues. V was clipped by 5 bases and J by 4 bases, with 13 bases between them. The DNA for the CDR3 is TGTGCCAGCAGTATTTCCTCTAGGGCAGATACGCAGTATTTT. This sequence encodes CASSISSRADTQYF.

In this sample, this clonotype turned up a few times. The chain is built from TRBV7-6 and TRBJ2-7, with 9 positions matching TRBD1. The CDR3 is 19 amino acids. Germline CDR1 reads SGHVS; CDR2 reads FNYEAQ. V shed 1 base and J 1 base; nucleotides not matched to a gene: 14. CDR3 sequence (DNA): TGTGCCAGCAGCTTAGTGCACGGGGATTGGGACAGGGTATCCTACGAGCAGTACTTC. It encodes CASSLVHGDWDRVSYEQYF.